This note documents a single T cell receptor (beta chain) sequence. The CDR3 has 15 residues. Trimming cost V 0 bases and J 6 bases, with 12 bases left between them. The germline V gene encodes CDR1 SGHNT and CDR2 YYREEE (reference sequence). The entry originates in a study of blood T cell repertoires in COVID-19. Seattle patients were enrolled during active infection and followed longitudinally. Only in-frame clones appear in the TCRdb table, and some are missing; sequencing was by immunoSEQ multiplex PCR. The data hold over 150,000 clones, with around nine tenths observed a single time. This clonotype was sampled from a man aged 60-69 years with COVID-19, enrolled during active disease. The chain is built from TRBV5-4 and TRBJ2-2; the D is unclear. Sequencing was carried out using peripheral blood. CDR3 amino acids: CASSLESRLSGELFF. The CDR3 nucleotides read TGTGCCAGCAGCTTGGAGTCCAGGTTATCCGGGGAGCTGTTTTTT.